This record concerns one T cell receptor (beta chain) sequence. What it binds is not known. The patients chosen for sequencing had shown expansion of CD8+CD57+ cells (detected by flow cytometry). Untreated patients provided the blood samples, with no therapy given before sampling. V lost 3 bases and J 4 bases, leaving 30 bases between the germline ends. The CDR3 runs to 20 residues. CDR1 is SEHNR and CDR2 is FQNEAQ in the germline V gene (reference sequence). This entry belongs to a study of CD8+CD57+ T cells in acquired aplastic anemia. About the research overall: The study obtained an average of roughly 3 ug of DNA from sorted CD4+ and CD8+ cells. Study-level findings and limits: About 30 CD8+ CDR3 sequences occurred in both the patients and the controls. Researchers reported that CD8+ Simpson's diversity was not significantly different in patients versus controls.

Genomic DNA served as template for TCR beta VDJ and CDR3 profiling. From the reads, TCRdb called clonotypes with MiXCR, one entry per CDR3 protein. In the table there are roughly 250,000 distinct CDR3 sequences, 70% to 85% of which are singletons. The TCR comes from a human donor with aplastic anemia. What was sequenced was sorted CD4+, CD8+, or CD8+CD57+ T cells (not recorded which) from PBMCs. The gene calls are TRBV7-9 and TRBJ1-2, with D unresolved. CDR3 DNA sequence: TGTGCCAGCAGCTTTACTAGCGCAATGAGCAGGTCTTCGACGGGCTATGGCTACACCTTC. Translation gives CASSFTSAMSRSSTGYGYTF.